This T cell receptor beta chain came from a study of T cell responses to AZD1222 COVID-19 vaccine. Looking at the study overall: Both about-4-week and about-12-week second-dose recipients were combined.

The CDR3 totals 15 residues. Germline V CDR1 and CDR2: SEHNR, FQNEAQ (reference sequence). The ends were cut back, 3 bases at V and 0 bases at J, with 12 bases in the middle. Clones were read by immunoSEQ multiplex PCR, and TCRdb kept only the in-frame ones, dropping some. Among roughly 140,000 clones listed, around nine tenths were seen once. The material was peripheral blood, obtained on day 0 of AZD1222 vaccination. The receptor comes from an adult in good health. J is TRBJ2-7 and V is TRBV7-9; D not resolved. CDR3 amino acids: CASSLMDGPSYEQYF. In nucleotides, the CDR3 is TGTGCCAGCAGCTTGATGGACGGCCCCTCCTACGAGCAGTACTTC.